This passage covers 10 T cell receptor beta chains from one sample sequenced in a study of shared clonotypes between healthy human individuals. Naive CD8 populations comprised CD45RO-negative cells positively selected for CCR7, excluding terminally differentiated effector memory CD45RA+ cells. The method was immunoSEQ multiplex PCR; TCRdb's version includes in-frame clones alone and lacks a portion of them. Among millions of clones, approximately 95% were seen once, and the ten largest hold roughly 1.1%. The sample comprised naive CD8+ T cells sorted from blood. The receptors were sampled from a man between 18 and 29 years old in good health.

About this clone: Other nucleotide sequences in the sample specify the same CDR3. The chain joins TRBV13 to TRBJ2-7; possibly TRBD2 for D (6 bases). Germline V gene sequence: CDR1 PRHDT, CDR2 FYEKMQ (reference sequence). The CDR3 covers 13 residues. Deletions cut 1 base from V and 4 bases from J, with 8 bases between. The CDR3 nucleotides read TGTGCCAGCAGCTTAGCGGGAGCTTACGAGCAGTACTTC. Protein sequence: CASSLAGAYEQYF.

This chain uses TRBV5-1 with TRBJ2-7, with 7 bases aligning to TRBD2. The germline gives CDR1 SGHRS, CDR2 YFSETQ. Trimming cost V 9 bases and J 6 bases; bases outside gene matches: 12. CDR3 length equals 13 residues. This chain's CDR3 is CATATSPSSEQYF. CDR3 DNA: TGCGCCACCGCGACTAGCCCGAGTAGCGAGCAGTACTTC.

About this clone: Other nucleotide sequences from this sample produce the same CDR3. V usage is TRBV7-6 and J usage is TRBJ2-7; no clear D. CDR3 length equals 14 residues. The V end lost 1 base, the J end lost 0 bases, and 7 bases lay between the germline ends. The germline V gene encodes CDR1 SGHVS and CDR2 FNYEAQ. The CDR3 DNA reads TGTGCCAGCAGCTTAGGCTCAAGCTCCTACGAGCAGTACTTC. Its translation is CASSLGSSSYEQYF. Variable domain in full (rest from reference TRBV7-6 and TRBJ2-7): GAGVSQSPRYKVTKRGQDVALRCDPISGHVSLYWYRQALGQGPEFLTYFNYEAQQDKSGLPNDRFSAERPEGSISTLTIQRTEQRDSAMYRCASSLGSSSYEQYFGPGTRLTVT.

This clone appeared once. The genes are TRBV7-2 and TRBJ2-7; 14 bases match TRBD2. The germline CDR1 and CDR2 sequences are SGHTA and FQGNSA. The length of the CDR3 is 16 residues. Trimming at V came to 5 bases and at J to 6 bases, leaving 9 bases not matched to a gene. The CDR3 coding sequence is TGTGCCAGCAGCGACGGGACTAGCGGGAGTCAAGGCGAGCAGTACTTC. Translating gives CASSDGTSGSQGEQYF.

In its sample, this clone was seen once. The chain employs TRBV4-3 and TRBJ1-6; tentatively, D is TRBD1 (5 bases). The ends were cut back, 0 bases at V and 3 bases at J, with 9 bases in the middle. The CDR3 is made up of 16 amino acids. Germline CDR1 LGHNA, CDR2 YSLEER. This CDR3 is CASSQDWDLYNSPLHF. The CDR3 DNA reads as TGCGCCAGCAGCCAAGACTGGGACCTCTATAATTCACCCCTCCACTTT.

V is TRBV4-1 and J is TRBJ1-6; D uncertain. Trimming shortened V by 0 bases and J by 7 bases, and 19 bases separated the two germline ends. Per germline, CDR1 MGHRA and CDR2 YSYEKL. The CDR3 extends over 18 amino acids. This chain's CDR3 is CASSQDIPGRLRNSPLHF. The CDR3 nucleotides read TGCGCCAGCAGCCAAGATATCCCGGGCAGGTTGAGGAATTCACCCCTCCACTTT.

About this clone: The sample carries other DNA sequences with the same CDR3. The chain is built from TRBV4-1 and TRBJ2-7; no reliable D call. CDR3 length: 13 residues. CDR1 MGHRA and CDR2 YSYEKL come from the germline V gene. Trimming pared 2 bases from V and 6 bases from J, leaving 11 bases between. The CDR3 protein is CASSQPGVGEQYF. CDR3 nucleotides: TGCGCCAGCAGCCAACCCGGAGTAGGCGAGCAGTACTTC.

V usage is TRBV5-6 and J usage is TRBJ1-5; no reliable D call. Looked up from germline, CDR1 is SGHDT and CDR2 is YYEEEE. There are 14 residues in the CDR3. The V and J ends lost 0 bases and 3 bases respectively, with 7 bases between them. The CDR3 loop reads CASSLAAANQPQHF. The CDR3 nucleotides read TGTGCCAGCAGCTTGGCGGCAGCCAATCAGCCCCAGCATTTT.

This sequence joins TRBV28 and TRBJ1-6; TRBD1 matches 8 bases. The CDR3 covers 14 residues. V was clipped by 6 bases and J by 9 bases; unmatched bases: 7. CDR1 is MDHEN, CDR2 SYDVKM, per germline. The CDR3 nucleotides are TGTGCCAGCAGCATAACAGGGGGTGGTTCACCCCTCCACTTT. Translation gives CASSITGGGSPLHF.

This clone has only one observation. The V gene is TRBV7-9, the J gene TRBJ2-5; TRBD1 matches 7 bases. Germline V CDR1 and CDR2: SEHNR, FQNEAQ (reference sequence). The CDR3 spans 16 residues. V shed 5 bases and J 1 base; nucleotides not matched to a gene: 10. The CDR3 spells CASSHRDSDSQETQYF. The CDR3 DNA follows: TGTGCCAGCAGCCACAGGGACAGTGATTCCCAAGAGACCCAGTACTTC.